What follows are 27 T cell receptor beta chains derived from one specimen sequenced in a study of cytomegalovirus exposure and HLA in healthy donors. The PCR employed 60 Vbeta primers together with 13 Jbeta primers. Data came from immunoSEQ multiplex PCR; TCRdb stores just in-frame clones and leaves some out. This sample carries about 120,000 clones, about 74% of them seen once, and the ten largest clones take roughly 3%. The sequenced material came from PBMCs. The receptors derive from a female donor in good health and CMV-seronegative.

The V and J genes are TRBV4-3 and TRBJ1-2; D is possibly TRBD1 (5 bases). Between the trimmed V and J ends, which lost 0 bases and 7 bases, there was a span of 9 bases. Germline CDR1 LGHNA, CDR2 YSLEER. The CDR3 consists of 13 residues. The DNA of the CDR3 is TGCGCCAGCAGCCAAGACGGAGGGGTTGGCTACACCTTC. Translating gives CASSQDGGVGYTF.

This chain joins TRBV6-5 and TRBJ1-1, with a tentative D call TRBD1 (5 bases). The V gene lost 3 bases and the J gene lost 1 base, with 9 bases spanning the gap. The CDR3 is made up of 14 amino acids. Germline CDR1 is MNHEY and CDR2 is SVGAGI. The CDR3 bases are TGTGCCAGCAGTTATTCAGGGAAGAACACTGAAGCTTTCTTT. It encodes CASSYSGKNTEAFF.

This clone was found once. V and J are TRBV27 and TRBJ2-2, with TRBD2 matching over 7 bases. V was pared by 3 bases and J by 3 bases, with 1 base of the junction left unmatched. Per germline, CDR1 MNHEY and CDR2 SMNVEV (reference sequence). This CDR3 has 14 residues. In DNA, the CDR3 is TGTGCCAGCAGTTTGGGGGGGGACACCGGGGAGCTGTTTTTT. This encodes CASSLGGDTGELFF.

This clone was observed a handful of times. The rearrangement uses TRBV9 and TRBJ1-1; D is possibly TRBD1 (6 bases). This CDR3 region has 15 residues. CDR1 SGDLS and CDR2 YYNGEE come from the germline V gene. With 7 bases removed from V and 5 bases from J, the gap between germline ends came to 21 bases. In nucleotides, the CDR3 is TGTGCCAGCGGGCAAGAGGGGGGGCGAGGTACTGAAGCTTTCTTT. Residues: CASGQEGGRGTEAFF.

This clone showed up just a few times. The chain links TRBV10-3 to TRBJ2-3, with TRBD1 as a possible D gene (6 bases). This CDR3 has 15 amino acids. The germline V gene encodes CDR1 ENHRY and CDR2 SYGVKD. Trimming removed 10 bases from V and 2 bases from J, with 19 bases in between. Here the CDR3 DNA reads TGTGCCACCTCGTTTACCCGGACAGACACAGATACGCAGTATTTT. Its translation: CATSFTRTDTDTQYF.

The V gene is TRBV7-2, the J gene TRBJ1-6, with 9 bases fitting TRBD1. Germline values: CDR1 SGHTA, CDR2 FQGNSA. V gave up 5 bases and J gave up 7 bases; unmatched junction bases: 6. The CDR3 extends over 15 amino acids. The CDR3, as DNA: TGTGCCAGCAGCCCCAGAGGACAGGGGAATTCACCCCTCCACTTT. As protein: CASSPRGQGNSPLHF.

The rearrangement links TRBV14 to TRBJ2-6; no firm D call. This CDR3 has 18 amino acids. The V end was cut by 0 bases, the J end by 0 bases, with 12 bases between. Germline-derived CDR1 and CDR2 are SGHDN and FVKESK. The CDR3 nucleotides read TGTGCCAGCAGCCAAGAGTCCGAGCTGCCCTCTGGGGCCAACGTCCTGACTTTC. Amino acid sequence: CASSQESELPSGANVLTF.

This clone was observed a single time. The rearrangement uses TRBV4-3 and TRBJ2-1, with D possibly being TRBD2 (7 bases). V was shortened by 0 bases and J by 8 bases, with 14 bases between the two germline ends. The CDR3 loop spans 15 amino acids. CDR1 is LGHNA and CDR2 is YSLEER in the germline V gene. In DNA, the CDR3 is TGCGCCAGCAGCCAAGATCCGGGGGGCGCCTATGAGCAGTTCTTC. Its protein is CASSQDPGGAYEQFF.

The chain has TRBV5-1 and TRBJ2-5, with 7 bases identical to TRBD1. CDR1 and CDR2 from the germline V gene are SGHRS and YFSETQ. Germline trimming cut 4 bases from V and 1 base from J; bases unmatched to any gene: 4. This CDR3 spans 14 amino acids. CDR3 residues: CASSKRTGQETQYF. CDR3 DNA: TGCGCCAGCAGCAAACGGACAGGCCAAGAGACCCAGTACTTC.

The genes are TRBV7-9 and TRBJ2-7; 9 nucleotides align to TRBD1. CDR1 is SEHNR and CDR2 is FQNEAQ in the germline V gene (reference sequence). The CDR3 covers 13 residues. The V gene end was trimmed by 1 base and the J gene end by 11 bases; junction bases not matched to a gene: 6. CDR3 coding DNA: TGTGCCAGCAGCTTAGGGCGGGACAGGGTCGAGTACTTC. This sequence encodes CASSLGRDRVEYF.

The CDR3 reads CASSLDGEVHDEQYF. The CDR3 coding sequence is TGTGCCAGCAGCTTAGATGGAGAGGTCCACGACGAGCAGTACTTC. This chain connects TRBV11-2 to TRBJ2-7; D gene ambiguous. V shed 0 bases and J shed 5 bases, with 14 bases lying between them. This CDR3 spans 15 amino acids. Germline V gene lookup returns CDR1 SGHAT and CDR2 FQNNGV.

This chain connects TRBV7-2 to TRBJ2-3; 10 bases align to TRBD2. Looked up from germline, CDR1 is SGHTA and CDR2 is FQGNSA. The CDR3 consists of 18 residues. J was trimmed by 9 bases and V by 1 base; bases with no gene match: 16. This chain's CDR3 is CASSLVPLAGGPGRTQYF. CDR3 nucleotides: TGTGCCAGCAGCTTAGTCCCGTTAGCGGGGGGCCCAGGAAGGACGCAGTATTTT.

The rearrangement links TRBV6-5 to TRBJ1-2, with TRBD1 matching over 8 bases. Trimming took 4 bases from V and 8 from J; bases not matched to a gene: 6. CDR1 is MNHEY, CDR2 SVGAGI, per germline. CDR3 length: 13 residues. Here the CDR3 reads CASSFDRGSGYTF. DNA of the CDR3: TGTGCCAGCAGTTTTGACAGGGGCTCCGGCTACACCTTC.

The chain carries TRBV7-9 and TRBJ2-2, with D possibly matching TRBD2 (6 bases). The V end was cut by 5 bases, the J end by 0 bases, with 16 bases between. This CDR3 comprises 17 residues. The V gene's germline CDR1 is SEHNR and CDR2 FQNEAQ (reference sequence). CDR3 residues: CASSPGLQFANTGELFF. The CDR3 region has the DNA TGTGCCAGCAGCCCGGGACTCCAGTTCGCGAACACCGGGGAGCTGTTTTTT.

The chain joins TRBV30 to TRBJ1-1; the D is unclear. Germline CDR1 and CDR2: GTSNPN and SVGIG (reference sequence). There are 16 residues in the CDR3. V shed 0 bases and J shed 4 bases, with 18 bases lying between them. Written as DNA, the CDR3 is TGTGCCTGGAGTGTTCCCCCCCCTTCCCTAGGCACTGAAGCTTTCTTT. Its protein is CAWSVPPPSLGTEAFF.

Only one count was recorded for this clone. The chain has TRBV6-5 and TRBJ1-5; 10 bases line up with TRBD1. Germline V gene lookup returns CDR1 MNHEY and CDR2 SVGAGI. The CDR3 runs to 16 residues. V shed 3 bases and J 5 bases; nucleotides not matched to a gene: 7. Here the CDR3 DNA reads TGTGCCAGCAGTTATTGGGACAGGGGCGGGGATCAGCCCCAGCATTTT. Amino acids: CASSYWDRGGDQPQHF.

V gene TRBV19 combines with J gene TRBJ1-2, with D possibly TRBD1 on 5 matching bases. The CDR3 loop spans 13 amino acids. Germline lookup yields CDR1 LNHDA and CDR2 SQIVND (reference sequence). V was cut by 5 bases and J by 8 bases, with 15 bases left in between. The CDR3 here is CASSPLDRKGYTF. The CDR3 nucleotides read TGTGCCAGTAGTCCTCTCGACAGAAAAGGCTACACCTTC. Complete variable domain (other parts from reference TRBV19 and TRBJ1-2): DGGITQSPKYLFRKEGQNVTLSCEQNLNHDAMYWYRQDPGQGLRLIYYSQIVNDFQKGDIAEGYSVSREKKESFPLTVTSAQKNPTAFYLCASSPLDRKGYTFGSGTRLTVV.

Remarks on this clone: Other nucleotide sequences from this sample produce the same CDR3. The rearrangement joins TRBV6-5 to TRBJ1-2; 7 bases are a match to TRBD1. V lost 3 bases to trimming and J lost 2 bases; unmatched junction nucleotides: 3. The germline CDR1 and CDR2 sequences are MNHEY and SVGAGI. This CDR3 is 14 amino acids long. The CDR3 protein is CASSYSTGNYGYTF. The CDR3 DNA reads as TGTGCCAGCAGTTATTCGACAGGGAACTATGGCTACACCTTC.

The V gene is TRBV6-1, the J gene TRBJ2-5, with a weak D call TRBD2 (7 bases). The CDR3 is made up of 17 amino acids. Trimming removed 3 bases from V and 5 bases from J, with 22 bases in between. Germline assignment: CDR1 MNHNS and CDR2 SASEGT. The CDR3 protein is CASSDRGAGRGRETQYF. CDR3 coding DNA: TGTGCCAGCAGTGATCGGGGGGCCGGGCGGGGTCGCGAGACCCAGTACTTC.

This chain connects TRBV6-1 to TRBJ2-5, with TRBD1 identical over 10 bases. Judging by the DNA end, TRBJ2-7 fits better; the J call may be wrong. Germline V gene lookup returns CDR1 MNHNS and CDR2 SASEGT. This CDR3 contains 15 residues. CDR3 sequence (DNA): TGTGCCAGCAGTGAAGGGCCGGGACAGGGGTACGAGCAGTACTTC. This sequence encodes CASSEGPGQGYEQYF.

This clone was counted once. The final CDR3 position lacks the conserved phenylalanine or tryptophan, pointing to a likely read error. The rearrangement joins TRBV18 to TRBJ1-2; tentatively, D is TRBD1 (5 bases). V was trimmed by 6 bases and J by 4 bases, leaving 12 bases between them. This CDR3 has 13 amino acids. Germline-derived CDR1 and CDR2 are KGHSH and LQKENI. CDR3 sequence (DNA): TGTGCCAGCTCTCCGACAGAGTTCTATGGCTACACCTCC. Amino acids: CASSPTEFYGYTS.

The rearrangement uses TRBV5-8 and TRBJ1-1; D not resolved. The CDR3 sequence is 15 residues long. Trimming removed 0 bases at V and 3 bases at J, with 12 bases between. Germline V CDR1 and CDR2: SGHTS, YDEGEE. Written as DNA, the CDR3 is TGTGCCAGCAGCTTGGGTCTATTCCGAGACACTGAAGCTTTCTTT. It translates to CASSLGLFRDTEAFF. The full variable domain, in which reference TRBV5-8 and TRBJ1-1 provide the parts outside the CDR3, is EAGVTQSPTHLIKTRGQQATLRCSPISGHTSVYWYQQALGLGLQFLLWYDEGEERNRGNFPPRFSGRQFPNYSSELNVNALELEDSALYLCASSLGLFRDTEAFFGQGTRLTVV.

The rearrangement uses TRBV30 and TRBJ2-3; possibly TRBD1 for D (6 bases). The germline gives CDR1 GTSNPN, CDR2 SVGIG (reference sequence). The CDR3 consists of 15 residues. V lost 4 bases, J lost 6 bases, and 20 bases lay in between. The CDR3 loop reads CAWNAAGDSPDTQYF. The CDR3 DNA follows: TGTGCCTGGAACGCGGCAGGGGATTCCCCGGATACGCAGTATTTT. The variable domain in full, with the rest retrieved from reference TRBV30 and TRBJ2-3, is SQTIHQWPATLVQPVGSPLSLECTVEGTSNPNLYWYRQAAGRGLQLLFYSVGIGQISSEVPQNLSASRPQDRQFILSSKKLLLSDSGFYLCAWNAAGDSPDTQYFGPGTRLTVL.

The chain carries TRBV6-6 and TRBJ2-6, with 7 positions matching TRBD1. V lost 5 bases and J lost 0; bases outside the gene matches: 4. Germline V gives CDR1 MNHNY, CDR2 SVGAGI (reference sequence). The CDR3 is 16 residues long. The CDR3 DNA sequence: TGTGCCAGCAGTGGGACAGCCTCCTCTGGGGCCAACGTCCTGACTTTC. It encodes CASSGTASSGANVLTF.

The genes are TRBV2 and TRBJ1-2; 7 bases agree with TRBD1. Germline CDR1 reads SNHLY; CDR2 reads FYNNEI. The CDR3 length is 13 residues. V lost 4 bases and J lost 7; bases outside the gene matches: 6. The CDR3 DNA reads TGTGCCAGCAGTGTGGTGGCAGGGGGTGGCTACACCTTC. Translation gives CASSVVAGGGYTF. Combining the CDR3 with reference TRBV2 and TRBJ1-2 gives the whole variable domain EPEVTQTPSHQVTQMGQEVILRCVPISNHLYFYWYRQILGQKVEFLVSFYNNEISEKSEIFDDQFSVERPDGSNFTLKIRSTKLEDSAMYFCASSVVAGGGYTFGSGTRLTVV.

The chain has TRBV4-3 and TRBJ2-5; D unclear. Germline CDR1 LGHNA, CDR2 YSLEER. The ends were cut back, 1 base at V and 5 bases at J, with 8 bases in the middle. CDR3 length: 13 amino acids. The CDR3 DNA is TGCGCCAGCAGCCAAGGTTCCGTTGAGACCCAGTACTTC. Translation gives CASSQGSVETQYF.

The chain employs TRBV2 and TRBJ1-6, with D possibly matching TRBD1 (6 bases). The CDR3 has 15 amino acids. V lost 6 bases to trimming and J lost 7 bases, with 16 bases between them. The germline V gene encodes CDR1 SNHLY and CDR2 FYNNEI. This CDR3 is CASSPDRSLNSPLHF. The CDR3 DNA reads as TGTGCCAGCAGCCCTGACAGGTCCCTGAATTCACCCCTCCACTTT.